This record looks at one T cell receptor (beta chain) sequence and its context. No antigen is known for it. These data originate in a study of T cell responses to AZD1222 COVID-19 vaccine. Study-level results: The reported proportion of spike-specific TCRs targeting unmutated variant regions was nearly half.

Repertoires were generated with immunoSEQ multiplex PCR, while TCRdb's copy carries only in-frame clones and drops some. The data contain about 150,000 clones, approximately 91% of them singletons. The CDR3 length is 15 residues. V was clipped by 10 bases and J by 8 bases; unmatched bases: 11. CDR1 ENHRY and CDR2 SYGVKD come from the germline V gene. The sequence derives from an adult who received the AZD1222 COVID-19 vaccine. The sample here was peripheral blood, taken 28 days after the second AZD1222 dose. V gene TRBV10-3 combines with J gene TRBJ2-1; TRBD2 aligns across 13 bases. For the CDR3, the DNA is TGTGCCACCTCGCGGACTAGCGGGAGTCGGGATGAGCAGTTCTTC. Translating it yields CATSRTSGSRDEQFF.